The 8 T cell receptor beta chains given below trace back to one sample, sequenced in a study of T cells in Graves' hyperthyroidism and ophthalmopathy. What was amplified from RNA transcripts were TCR beta CDR3 regions. Researchers ran a first-round RT-PCR on the TCR CDR3 using the HTBI primer set. TCRdb fed the multiplex PCR reads into MiXCR, producing one record per CDR3 protein. Here the sample spans a few hundred thousand distinct CDR3 sequences, 46% being singletons. Material for sequencing was peripheral blood or thyroid tissue (not recorded which). Receptor source: an adult woman with Graves' disease, either hyperthyroidism or ophthalmopathy (not recorded which).

The chain is built from TRBV25-1 and TRBJ2-6; D is uncertain. The CDR3 length is 16 residues. Germline CDR1 and CDR2: MGHDK and SYGVNS. V was shortened by 0 bases and J by 2 bases, with 8 bases between the two germline ends. CDR3 sequence reads: CASSEYMGPGANVLTF. The CDR3 DNA sequence: TGTGCCAGCAGTGAATATATGGGCCCTGGGGCCAACGTCCTGACTTTC.

This sequence joins TRBV5-1 and TRBJ1-5; perhaps TRBD1 as D (6 bases). The CDR3 length is 15 residues. The germline V and J ends were trimmed by 7 bases and 7 bases, with 21 bases remaining between them. Germline V CDR1 and CDR2: SGHRS, YFSETQ. The CDR3 region has the DNA TGCGCCAGCTCACCCGATCGGGGGGCCGGACAGCCCCAGCATTTT. Protein sequence: CASSPDRGAGQPQHF.

The chain recombines TRBV7-9 with TRBJ2-7; maybe TRBD1 (6 bases). The CDR3 sequence is 14 residues long. V shed 4 bases and J shed 3 bases, with 13 bases lying between them. The germline gives CDR1 SEHNR, CDR2 FQNEAQ (reference sequence). CDR3 sequence reads: CASSSTDRNYEQYF. The CDR3 nucleotides read TGTGCCAGCAGCTCAACCGACAGGAACTACGAGCAGTACTTC.

This rearrangement joins TRBV5-1 to TRBJ1-1; possibly TRBD1 for D (6 bases). The germline V gene has CDR1 SGHRS and CDR2 YFSETQ. V was trimmed by 5 bases and J by 5 bases, leaving 13 bases between them. CDR3 size: 13 residues. This CDR3 is CASSYQGLTEAFF. The CDR3 bases are TGCGCCAGCAGTTATCAGGGGTTGACTGAAGCTTTCTTT.

The chain is built from TRBV20-1 and TRBJ1-4, with a tentative D call TRBD1 (5 bases). Trimming shortened V by 5 bases and J by 8 bases, and 18 bases separated the two germline ends. Germline CDR1 and CDR2: DFQATT and SNEGSKA (reference sequence). This CDR3 spans 14 amino acids. The CDR3 DNA follows: TGCAGTGCTTATACCCGGGACGGTAGGGAAAAACTGTTTTTT. Protein product: CSAYTRDGREKLFF.

A few counts support this clonotype. J is TRBJ2-7 and V is TRBV27, with TRBD2 matching 11 bases. The CDR3 covers 14 residues. In germline, CDR1 is MNHEY, CDR2 SMNVEV (reference sequence). V lost 6 bases and J lost 4; bases outside the gene matches: 5. The CDR3, as DNA: TGTGCCAGCAGAAGACTAGCGGGAAGTTACGAGCAGTACTTC. It specifies CASRRLAGSYEQYF.

The chain carries TRBV15 and TRBJ2-2; D ambiguous. Germline V gene lookup returns CDR1 LNHNV and CDR2 YYDKDF (reference sequence). This CDR3 spans 13 amino acids. V lost 3 bases to trimming and J lost 6 bases, with 8 bases between them. DNA of the CDR3: TGTGCCACCAGCAGCGGGTCGGCCGGGGAGCTGTTTTTT. It yields the protein CATSSGSAGELFF.

The chain is built from TRBV7-9 and TRBJ1-4; 9 nucleotides line up with TRBD1. With 6 bases clipped from V and 2 bases from J, the junction kept 1 base outside the gene matches. The CDR3 has 14 amino acids. Germline lookup yields CDR1 SEHNR and CDR2 FQNEAQ (reference sequence). This CDR3 is CASSDRGTNEKLFF. The CDR3 region has the DNA TGTGCCAGCAGTGACAGGGGGACTAATGAAAAACTGTTTTTT.